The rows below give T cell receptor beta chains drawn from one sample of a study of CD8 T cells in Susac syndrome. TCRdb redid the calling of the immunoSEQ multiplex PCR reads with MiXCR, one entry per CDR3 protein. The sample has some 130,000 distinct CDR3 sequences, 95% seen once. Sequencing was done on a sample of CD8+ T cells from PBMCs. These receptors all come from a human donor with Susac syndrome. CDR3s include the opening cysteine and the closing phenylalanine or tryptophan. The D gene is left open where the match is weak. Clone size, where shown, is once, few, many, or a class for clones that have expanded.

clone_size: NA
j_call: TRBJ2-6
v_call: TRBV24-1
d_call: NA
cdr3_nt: TGTGCCACCAGTGATCCTCAGGTCCGGGACTCTCGACCCCCGCGACCCAACGTCCTGACTTTC
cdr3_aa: CATSDPQVRDSRPPRPNVLTF

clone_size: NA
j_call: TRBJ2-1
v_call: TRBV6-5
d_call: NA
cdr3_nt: TGTGCCAGCAGTGAATTAGGGTCCTGGCAGTTCTTC
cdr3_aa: CASSELGSWQFF

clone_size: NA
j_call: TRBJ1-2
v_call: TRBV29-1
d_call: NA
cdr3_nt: TGCAGCGTAGAGGACTCTAACTATGGCTACACCTTC
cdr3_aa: CSVEDSNYGYTF

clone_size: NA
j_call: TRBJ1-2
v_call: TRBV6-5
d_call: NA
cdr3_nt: TGTGCCAGCAGCCCGACCCACAGGGTAGGCTACACCTTC
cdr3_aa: CASSPTHRVGYTF

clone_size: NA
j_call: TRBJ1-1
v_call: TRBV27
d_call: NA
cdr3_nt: TGTGCCAGCACTCTTACAGGGCTTGGATCTACTGAAGCTTTCTTT
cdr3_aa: CASTLTGLGSTEAFF

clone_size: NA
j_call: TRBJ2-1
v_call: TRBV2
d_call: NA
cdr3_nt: TGTGCCAGCAGTGCCTCGGGGGCCGGGGATCGGTTCTTC
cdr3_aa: CASSASGAGDRFF

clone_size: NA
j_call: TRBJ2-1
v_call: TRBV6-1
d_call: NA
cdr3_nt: TGTGCCAGCAGCCCTAGCGCCAATGAGCAGTTCTTC
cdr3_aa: CASSPSANEQFF

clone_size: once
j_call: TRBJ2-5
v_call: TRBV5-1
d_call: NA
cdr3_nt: TGCGCCAGCAGCCCAGGGACATCCATAGAGACCCAGTACTTC
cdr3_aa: CASSPGTSIETQYF

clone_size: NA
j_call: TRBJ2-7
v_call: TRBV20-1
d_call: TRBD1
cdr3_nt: TGCAGTGTTGACAGGGGAATCGACTACGAGCAGTACTTC
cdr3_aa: CSVDRGIDYEQYF

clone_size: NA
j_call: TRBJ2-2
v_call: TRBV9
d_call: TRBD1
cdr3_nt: TGTGCCAGCAGCTCCCACCGGGACAGGGGTAACACCGGGGAGCTGTTTTTT
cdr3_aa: CASSSHRDRGNTGELFF

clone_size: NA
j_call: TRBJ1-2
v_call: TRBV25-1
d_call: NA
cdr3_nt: TGTGCCAGCAGTGAAGGACGGAGACCCTATGGCTACACCTTC
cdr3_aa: CASSEGRRPYGYTF

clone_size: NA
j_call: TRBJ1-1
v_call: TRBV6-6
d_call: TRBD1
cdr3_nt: TGTGCCAGCAACTCGGGACAGAAGAACACTGAAGCTTTCTTT
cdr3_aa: CASNSGQKNTEAFF

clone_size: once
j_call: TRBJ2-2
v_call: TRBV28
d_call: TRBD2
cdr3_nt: TGTGCCAGCAGTTTACCGACCGGGACTAGCGGCTACACCGGGGAGCTGTTTTTT
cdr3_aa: CASSLPTGTSGYTGELFF

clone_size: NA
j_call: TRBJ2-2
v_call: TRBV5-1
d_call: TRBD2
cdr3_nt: TGCGCCAGCAGCCCAGGACTAGCGGGAGTACGGGGGGAGCTGTTTTTT
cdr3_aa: CASSPGLAGVRGELFF

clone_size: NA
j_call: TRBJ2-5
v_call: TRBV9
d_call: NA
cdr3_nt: TGTGCCAGCAGCGTAGTGGCCGGGGAGACCCAGTACTTC
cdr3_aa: CASSVVAGETQYF

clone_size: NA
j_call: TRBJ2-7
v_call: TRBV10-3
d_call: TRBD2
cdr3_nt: TGTGCCATCAGTGAGTCGGATACGAACACACTAGCGGACTCCTACGAGCAGTACTTC
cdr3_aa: CAISESDTNTLADSYEQYF

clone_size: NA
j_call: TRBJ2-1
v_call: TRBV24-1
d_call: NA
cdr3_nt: TGTGCCACCAGTGATTTGATGGGGGCTGAGCAGTTCTTC
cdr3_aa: CATSDLMGAEQFF

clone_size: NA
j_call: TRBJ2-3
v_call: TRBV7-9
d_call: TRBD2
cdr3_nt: TGTGCCAGCAGCCCCGGGGACTACCCAGATACGCAGTATTTT
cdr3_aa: CASSPGDYPDTQYF

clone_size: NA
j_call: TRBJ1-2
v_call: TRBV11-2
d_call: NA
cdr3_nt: TGTGCCAGCAGCTATTATAGGAGCAGGGAGAAAGATGGCTACACCTTC
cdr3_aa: CASSYYRSREKDGYTF

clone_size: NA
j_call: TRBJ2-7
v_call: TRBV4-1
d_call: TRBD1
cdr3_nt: TGCGCCAGCAGCCAACGGCAGGGGGTATACGAGCAGTACTTC
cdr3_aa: CASSQRQGVYEQYF

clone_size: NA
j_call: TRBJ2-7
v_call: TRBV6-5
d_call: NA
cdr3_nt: TGTGCCAGCAGTAATATGCGAGGTGGTTACGAGCAGTACTTC
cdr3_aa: CASSNMRGGYEQYF

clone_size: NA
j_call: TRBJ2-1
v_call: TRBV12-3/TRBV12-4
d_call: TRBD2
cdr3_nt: TGTGCCAGCACCCTAGAGGGAGGGAATTACAATGAGCAGTTCTTC
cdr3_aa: CASTLEGGNYNEQFF

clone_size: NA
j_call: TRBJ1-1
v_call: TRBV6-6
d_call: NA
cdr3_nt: TGTGCCAGCAGTTATTCTGCTGAAGCTTTCTTT
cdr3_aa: CASSYSAEAFF

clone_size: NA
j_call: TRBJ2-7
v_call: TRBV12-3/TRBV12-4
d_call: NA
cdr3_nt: TGTGCCAGCAGCGAGTGGGAAGGGGCCTACGAGCAGTACTTC
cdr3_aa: CASSEWEGAYEQYF

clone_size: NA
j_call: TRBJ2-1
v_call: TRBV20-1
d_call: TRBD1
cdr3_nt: TGCAGTGCTAGAACTGGTAGGGGGCCGATCAATGAGCAGTTCTTC
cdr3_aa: CSARTGRGPINEQFF

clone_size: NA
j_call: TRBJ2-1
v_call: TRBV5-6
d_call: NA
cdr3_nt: TGTGCCAGCAGCTTGGTTGTTGAGCAGTTCTTC
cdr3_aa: CASSLVVEQFF

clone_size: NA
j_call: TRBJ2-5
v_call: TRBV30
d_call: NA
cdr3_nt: TGTGCCTGGAGTGCGGTGGGAGGAGAGACCCAGTACTTC
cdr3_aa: CAWSAVGGETQYF

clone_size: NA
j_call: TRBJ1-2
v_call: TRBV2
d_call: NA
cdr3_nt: TGTGCCAGCACCGGGGGGGCGCAAGGCTACACCTTC
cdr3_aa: CASTGGAQGYTF

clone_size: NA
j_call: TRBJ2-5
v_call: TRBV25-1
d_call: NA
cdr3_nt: TGTGCCAGCATACAGGGTCAAGAGACCCAGTACTTC
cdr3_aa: CASIQGQETQYF

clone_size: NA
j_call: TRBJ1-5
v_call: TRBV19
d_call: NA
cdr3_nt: TGTGCCAGTAGCAGCCTCCTGAAAAATAGCAATCAGCCCCAGCATTTT
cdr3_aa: CASSSLLKNSNQPQHF

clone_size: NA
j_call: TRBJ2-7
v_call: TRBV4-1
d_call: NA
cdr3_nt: TGCGCCAGCAGCCATAGTCAGGCGACAGGCGTCGAGCAGTACTTC
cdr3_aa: CASSHSQATGVEQYF

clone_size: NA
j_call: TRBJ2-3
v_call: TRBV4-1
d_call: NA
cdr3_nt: TGCGCCAGCAGCCTCCAACCGCCCCCCGGGGCAGATACGCAGTATTTT
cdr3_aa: CASSLQPPPGADTQYF

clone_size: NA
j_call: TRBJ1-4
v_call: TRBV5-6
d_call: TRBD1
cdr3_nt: TGTGCCAGCAACCGAGGCAAATTCGGGACAGAAAATGAAAAACTGTTTTTT
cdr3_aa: CASNRGKFGTENEKLFF

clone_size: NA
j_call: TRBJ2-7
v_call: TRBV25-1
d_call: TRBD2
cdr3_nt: TGTGCCAGCAGGGGAGCGTCTACTAGCGGGGGGACCTACGAGCAGTACTTC
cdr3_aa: CASRGASTSGGTYEQYF

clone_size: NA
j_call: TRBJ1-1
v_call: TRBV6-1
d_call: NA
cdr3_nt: TGTGCCAGCAGTAGACAGGATGTTAACACTGAAGCTTTCTTT
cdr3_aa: CASSRQDVNTEAFF

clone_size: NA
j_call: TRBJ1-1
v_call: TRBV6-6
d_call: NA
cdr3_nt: TGTGCCAGCAGTCCCGGGCCCCCCACTGAAGCTTTCTTT
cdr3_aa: CASSPGPPTEAFF

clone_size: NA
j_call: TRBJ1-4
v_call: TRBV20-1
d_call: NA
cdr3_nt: TGCAGTGCTATAACCAACTCAGCCACTAATGAAAAACTGTTTTTT
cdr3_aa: CSAITNSATNEKLFF

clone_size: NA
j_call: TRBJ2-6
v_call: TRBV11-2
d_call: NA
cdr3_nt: TGTGCCAGCAGCTTAGTGGCAGGCCCCTCTGGGGCCAACGTCCTGACTTTC
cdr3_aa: CASSLVAGPSGANVLTF

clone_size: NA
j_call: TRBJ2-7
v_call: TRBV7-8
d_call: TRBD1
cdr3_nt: TGTGCCAGCAGCCCCGGGACAGTGACCTACGAGCAGTACTTC
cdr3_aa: CASSPGTVTYEQYF

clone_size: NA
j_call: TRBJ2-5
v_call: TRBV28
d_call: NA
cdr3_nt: TGTGCCAGCAGTGCCTCGTTGGCGACCCAGTACTTC
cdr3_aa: CASSASLATQYF

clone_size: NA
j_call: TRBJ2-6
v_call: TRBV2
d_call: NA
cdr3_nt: TGTGCCAGCAATTCCGGAGTCTCTGGGGCCAACGTCCTGACTTTC
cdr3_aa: CASNSGVSGANVLTF

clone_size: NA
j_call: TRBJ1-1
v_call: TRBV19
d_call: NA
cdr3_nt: TGTGCCAGTAGTATAGGGGTCCTGAACACTGAAGCTTTCTTT
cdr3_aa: CASSIGVLNTEAFF

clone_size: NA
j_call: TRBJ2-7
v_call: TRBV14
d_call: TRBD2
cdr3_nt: TGTGCCAGCAGCCACGCCGAACTAGCGGGGACCTACGAGCAGTACTTC
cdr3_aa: CASSHAELAGTYEQYF

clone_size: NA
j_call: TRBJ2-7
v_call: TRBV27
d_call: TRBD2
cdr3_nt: TGTGCCAGCAGTTTTCCGGGAGGTTACGAGCAGTACTTC
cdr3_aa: CASSFPGGYEQYF

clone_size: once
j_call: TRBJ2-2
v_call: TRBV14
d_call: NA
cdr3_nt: TGTGCCAGCAGCCGCTTGACGGAAGACACCGGGGAGCTGTTTTTT
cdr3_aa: CASSRLTEDTGELFF

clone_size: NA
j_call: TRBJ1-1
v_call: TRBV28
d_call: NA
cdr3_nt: TGTGCCTCCCGCGCGGGGGCATATACTGAAGCTTTCTTT
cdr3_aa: CASRAGAYTEAFF

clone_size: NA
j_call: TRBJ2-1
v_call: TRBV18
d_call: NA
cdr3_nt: TGTGCCAGCTCACCACCGGGGAGCAGCGATGAGCAGTTCTTC
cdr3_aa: CASSPPGSSDEQFF

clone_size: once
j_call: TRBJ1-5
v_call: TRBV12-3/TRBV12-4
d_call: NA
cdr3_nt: TGTGCCAGCAGTTTATGGGAGAGCAATCAGCCCCAGCATTTT
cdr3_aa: CASSLWESNQPQHF

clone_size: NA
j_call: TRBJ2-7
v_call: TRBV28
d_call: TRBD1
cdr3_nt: TGTGCCAGCAGGCCAACCGGGACAGGGATCTACGAGCAGTACTTC
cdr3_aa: CASRPTGTGIYEQYF

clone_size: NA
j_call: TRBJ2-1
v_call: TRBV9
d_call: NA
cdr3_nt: TGTGCCAGCAGCCCCTCGGGGCTCTCCTACAATGAGCAGTTCTTC
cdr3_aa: CASSPSGLSYNEQFF